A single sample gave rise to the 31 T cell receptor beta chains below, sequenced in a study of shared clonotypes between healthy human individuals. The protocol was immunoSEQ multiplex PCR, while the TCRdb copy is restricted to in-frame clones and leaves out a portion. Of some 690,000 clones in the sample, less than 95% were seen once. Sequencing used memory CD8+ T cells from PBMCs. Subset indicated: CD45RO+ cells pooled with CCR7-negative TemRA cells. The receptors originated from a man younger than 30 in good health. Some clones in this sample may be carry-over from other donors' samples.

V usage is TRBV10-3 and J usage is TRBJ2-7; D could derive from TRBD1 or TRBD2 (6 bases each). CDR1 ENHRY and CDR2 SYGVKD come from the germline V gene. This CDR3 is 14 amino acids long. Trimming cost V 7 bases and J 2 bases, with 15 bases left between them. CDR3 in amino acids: CAIKEGQGPYEQYF. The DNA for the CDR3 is TGTGCCATCAAGGAGGGGCAGGGGCCCTACGAGCAGTACTTC.

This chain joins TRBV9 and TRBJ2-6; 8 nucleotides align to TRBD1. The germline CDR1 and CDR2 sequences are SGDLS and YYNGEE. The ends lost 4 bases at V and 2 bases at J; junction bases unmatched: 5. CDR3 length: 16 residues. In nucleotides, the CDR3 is TGTGCCAGCAGCAATCGACAGGGGACTGGGGCCAACGTCCTGACTTTC. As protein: CASSNRQGTGANVLTF.

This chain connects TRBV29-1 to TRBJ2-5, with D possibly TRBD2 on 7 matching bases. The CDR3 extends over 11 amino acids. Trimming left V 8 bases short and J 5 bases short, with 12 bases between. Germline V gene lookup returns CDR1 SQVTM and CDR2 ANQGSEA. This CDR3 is CSSWGGETQYF. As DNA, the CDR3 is TGCAGCTCCTGGGGGGGCGAGACCCAGTACTTC. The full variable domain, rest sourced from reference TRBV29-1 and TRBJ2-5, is SAVISQKPSRDICQRGTSLTIQCQVDSQVTMMFWYRQQPGQSLTLIATANQGSEATYESGFVIDKFPISRPNLTFSTLTVSNMSPEDSSIYLCSSWGGETQYFGPGTRLLVL.

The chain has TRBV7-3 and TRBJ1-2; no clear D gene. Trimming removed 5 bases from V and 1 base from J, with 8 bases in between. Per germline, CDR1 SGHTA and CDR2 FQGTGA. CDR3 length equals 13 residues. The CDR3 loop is CASSPGVNYGYTF. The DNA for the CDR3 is TGTGCCAGCAGCCCCGGGGTTAACTATGGCTACACCTTC. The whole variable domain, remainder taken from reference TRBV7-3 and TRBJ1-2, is GAGVSQTPSNKVTEKGKYVELRCDPISGHTALYWYRQSLGQGPEFLIYFQGTGAADDSGLPNDRFFAVRPEGSVSTLKIQRTERGDSAVYLCASSPGVNYGYTFGSGTRLTVV.

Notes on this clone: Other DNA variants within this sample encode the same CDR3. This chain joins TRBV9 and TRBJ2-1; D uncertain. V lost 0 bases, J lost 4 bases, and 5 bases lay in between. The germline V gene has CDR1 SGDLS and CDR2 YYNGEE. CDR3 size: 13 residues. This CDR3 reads CASSVAGYNEQFF. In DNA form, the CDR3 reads TGTGCCAGCAGCGTAGCCGGTTACAATGAGCAGTTCTTC.

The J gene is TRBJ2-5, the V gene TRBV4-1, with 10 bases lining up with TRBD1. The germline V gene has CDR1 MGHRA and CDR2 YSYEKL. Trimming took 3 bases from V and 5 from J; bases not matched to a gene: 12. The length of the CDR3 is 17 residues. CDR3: CASSHPSWTGGWETQYF. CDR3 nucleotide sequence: TGCGCCAGCAGCCACCCTTCATGGACAGGGGGGTGGGAGACCCAGTACTTC.

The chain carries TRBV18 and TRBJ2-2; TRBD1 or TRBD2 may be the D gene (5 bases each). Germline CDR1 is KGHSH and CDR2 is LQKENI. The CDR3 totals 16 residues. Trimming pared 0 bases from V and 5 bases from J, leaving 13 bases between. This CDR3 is CASSPPGRERTGELFF. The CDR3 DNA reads TGTGCCAGCTCACCACCAGGCAGGGAGAGAACCGGGGAGCTGTTTTTT.

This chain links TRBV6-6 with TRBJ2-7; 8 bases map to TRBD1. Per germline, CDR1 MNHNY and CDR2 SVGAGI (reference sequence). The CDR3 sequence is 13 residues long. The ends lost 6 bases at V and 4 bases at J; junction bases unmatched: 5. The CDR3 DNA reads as TGTGCCAGCAGCCCCTGGACAGGGTACGAGCAGTACTTC. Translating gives CASSPWTGYEQYF.

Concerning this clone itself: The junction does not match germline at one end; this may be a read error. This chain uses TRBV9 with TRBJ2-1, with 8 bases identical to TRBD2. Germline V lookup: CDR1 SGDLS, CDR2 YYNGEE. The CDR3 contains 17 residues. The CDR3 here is CASTVGMAGGSYNEQFF. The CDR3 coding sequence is TGTGCCAGCACCGTAGGGATGGCGGGAGGCTCCTACAATGAGCAGTTCTTC.

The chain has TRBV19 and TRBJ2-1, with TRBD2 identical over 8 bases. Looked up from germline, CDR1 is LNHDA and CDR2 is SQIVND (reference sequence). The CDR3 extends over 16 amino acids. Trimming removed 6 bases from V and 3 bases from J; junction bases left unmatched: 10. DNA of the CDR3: TGTGCCAGTAGCAAATCCTGGACTAGCTACTACAATGAGCAGTTCTTC. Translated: CASSKSWTSYYNEQFF.

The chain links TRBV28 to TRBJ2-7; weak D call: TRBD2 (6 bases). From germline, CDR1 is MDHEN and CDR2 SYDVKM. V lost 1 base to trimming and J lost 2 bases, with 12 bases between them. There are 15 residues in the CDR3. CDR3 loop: CASSLSPGRAYEQYF. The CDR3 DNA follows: TGTGCCAGCAGTTTATCCCCCGGGAGAGCCTACGAGCAGTACTTC.

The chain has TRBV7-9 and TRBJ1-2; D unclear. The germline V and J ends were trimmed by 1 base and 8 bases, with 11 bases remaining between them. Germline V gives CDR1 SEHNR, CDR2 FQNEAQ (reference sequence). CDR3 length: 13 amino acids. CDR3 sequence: CASSLGTAAGYTF. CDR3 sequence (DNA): TGTGCCAGCAGCTTAGGCACAGCTGCCGGCTACACCTTC.

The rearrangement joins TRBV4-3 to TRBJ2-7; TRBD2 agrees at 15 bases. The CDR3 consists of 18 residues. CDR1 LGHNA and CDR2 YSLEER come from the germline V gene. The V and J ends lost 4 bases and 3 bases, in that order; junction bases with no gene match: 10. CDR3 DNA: TGCGCCAGCAGCCCGAGGACTAGCGGGAGGGCCCTCCTCTACGAGCAGTACTTC. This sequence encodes CASSPRTSGRALLYEQYF.

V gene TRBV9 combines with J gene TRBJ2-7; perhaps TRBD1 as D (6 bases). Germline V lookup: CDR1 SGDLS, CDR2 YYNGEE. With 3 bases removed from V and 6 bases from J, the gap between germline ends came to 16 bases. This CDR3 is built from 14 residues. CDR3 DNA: TGTGCCAGCAGCGCGGGACAAGGGGGTCGCGAGCAGTACTTC. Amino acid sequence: CASSAGQGGREQYF.

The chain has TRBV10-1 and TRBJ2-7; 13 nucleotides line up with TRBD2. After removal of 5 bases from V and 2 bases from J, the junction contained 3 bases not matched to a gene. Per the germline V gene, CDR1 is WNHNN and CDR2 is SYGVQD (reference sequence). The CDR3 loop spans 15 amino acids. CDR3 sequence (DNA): TGCGCCAGCAGTCCGGGACTAGCGGGAACCTACGAGCAGTACTTC. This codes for CASSPGLAGTYEQYF.

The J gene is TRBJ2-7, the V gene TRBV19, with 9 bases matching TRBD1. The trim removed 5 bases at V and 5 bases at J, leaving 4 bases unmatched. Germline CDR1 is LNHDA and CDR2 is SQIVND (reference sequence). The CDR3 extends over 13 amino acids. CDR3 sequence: CASSGRDRDEQYF. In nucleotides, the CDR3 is TGTGCCAGTAGTGGCCGGGACAGGGACGAGCAGTACTTC.

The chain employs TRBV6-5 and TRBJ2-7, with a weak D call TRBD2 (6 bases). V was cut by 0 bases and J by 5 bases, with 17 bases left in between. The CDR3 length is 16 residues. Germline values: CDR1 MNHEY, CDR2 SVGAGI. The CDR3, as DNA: TGTGCCAGCAGTTACTCGAAGCAGCGCGGGGCCCACGAGCAGTACTTC. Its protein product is CASSYSKQRGAHEQYF.

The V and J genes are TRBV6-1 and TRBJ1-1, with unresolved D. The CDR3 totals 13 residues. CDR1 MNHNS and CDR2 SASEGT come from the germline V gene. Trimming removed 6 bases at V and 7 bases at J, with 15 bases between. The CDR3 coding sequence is TGTGCCAGCAGAACGAACAGACCCCTTGAAGCTTTCTTT. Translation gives CASRTNRPLEAFF.

CDR3 nucleotide sequence: TGTGCCAGTAGTATCGGGGGTTTGGGGAATGAGCAGTTCTTC. Its protein product is CASSIGGLGNEQFF. V usage is TRBV19 and J usage is TRBJ2-1; TRBD2 is a possible D gene (6 bases). The V and J ends lost 3 bases and 7 bases respectively, with 13 bases between them. The germline V gene encodes CDR1 LNHDA and CDR2 SQIVND (reference sequence). The CDR3 length is 14 residues.

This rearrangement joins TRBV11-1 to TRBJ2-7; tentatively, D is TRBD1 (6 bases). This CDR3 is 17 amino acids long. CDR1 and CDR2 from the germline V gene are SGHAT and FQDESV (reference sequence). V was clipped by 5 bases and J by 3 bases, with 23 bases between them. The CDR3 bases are TGTGCCAGCAGCGACGGATACACCGGGACAAGCATCTACGAGCAGTACTTC. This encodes CASSDGYTGTSIYEQYF.

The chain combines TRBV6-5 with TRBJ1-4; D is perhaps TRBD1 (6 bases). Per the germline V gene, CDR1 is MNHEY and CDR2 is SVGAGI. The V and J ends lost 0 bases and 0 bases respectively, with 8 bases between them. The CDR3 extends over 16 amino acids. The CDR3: CASSYSRTATNEKLFF. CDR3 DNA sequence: TGTGCCAGCAGTTACTCCAGGACAGCAACTAATGAAAAACTGTTTTTT.

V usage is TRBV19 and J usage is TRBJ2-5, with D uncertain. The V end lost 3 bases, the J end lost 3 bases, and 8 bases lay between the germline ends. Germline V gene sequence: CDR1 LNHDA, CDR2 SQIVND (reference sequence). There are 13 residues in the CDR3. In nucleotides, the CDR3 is TGTGCCAGTAGTATGTGGAAAAAAGAGACCCAGTACTTC. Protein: CASSMWKKETQYF.

In DNA form, the CDR3 reads TGCGCCAGCAGCCCTCGGGGGGATTTTAACTATGGCTACACCTTC. This gives the protein CASSPRGDFNYGYTF. This chain joins TRBV5-1 and TRBJ1-2, with D possibly being TRBD1 (5 bases). The CDR3 is 15 residues long. Per germline, CDR1 SGHRS and CDR2 YFSETQ. The V gene lost 4 bases and the J gene lost 1 base, with 14 bases spanning the gap.

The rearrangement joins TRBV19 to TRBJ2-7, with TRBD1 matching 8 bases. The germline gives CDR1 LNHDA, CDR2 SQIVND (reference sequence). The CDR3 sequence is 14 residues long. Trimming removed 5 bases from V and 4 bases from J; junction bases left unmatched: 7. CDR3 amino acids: CASSPGQATYEQYF. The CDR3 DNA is TGTGCCAGTAGTCCGGGACAGGCGACTTACGAGCAGTACTTC. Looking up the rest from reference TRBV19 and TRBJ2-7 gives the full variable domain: DGGITQSPKYLFRKEGQNVTLSCEQNLNHDAMYWYRQDPGQGLRLIYYSQIVNDFQKGDIAEGYSVSREKKESFPLTVTSAQKNPTAFYLCASSPGQATYEQYFGPGTRLTVT.

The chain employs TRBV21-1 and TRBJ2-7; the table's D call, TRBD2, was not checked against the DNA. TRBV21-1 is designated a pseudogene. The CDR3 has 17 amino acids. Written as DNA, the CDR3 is TGTGCCAGCAGCATTCCGTTGGAGGGCCCCTTTACCTACGAGCAGTACTTC. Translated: CASSIPLEGPFTYEQYF.

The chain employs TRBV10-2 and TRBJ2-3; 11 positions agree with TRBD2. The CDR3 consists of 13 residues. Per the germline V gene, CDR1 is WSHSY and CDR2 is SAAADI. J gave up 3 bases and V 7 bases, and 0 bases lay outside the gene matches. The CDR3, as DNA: TGCGCCAGCACTAGCGGGAGGACAGATACGCAGTATTTT. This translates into CASTSGRTDTQYF.

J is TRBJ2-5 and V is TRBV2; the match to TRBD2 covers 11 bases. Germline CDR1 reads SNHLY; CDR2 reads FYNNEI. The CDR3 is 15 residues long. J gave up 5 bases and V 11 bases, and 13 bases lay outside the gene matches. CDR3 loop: CALGGTSGSWETQYF. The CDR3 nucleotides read TGTGCCTTAGGGGGAACTAGCGGGAGTTGGGAGACCCAGTACTTC.

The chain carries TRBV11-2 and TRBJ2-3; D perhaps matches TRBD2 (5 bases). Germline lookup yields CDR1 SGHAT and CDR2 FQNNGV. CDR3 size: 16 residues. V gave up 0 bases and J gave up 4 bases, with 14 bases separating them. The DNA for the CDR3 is TGTGCCAGCAGCTTAGATAGGCTAGCCAGGCCAGATACGCAGTATTTT. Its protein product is CASSLDRLARPDTQYF.

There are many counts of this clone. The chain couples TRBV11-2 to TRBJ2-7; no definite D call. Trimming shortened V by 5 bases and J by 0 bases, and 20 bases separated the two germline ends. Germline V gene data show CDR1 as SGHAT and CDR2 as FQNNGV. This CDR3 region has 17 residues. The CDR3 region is CASSPAPGLEYSYEQYF. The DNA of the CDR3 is TGTGCCAGCAGCCCAGCCCCTGGGCTGGAATACTCCTACGAGCAGTACTTC.

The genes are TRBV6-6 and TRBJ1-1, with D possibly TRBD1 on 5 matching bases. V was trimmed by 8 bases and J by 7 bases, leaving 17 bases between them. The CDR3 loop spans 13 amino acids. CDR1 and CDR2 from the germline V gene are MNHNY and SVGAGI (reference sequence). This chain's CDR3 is CASGLGRVVEAFF. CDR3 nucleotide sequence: TGTGCCAGCGGACTGGGCAGGGTGGTTGAAGCTTTCTTT.

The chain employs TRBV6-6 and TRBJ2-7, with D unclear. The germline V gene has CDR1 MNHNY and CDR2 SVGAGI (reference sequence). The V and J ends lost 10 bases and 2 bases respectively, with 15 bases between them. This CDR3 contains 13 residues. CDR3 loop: CATGSLMAYEQYF. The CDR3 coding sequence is TGTGCCACCGGGTCTCTCATGGCCTACGAGCAGTACTTC.